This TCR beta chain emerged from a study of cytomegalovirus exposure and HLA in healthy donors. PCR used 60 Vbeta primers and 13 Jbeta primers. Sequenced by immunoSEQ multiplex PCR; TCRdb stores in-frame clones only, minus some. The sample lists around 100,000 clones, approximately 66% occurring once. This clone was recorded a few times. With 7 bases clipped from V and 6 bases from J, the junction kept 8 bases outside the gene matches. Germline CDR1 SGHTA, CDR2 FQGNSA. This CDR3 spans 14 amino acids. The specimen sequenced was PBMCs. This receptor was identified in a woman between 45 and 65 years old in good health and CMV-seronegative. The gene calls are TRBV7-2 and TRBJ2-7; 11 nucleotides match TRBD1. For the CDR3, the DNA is TGTGCCAGCAATACCGGGACAGGGGGAGGCGAGCAGTACTTC. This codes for CASNTGTGGGEQYF.